This paragraph covers one T cell receptor (beta chain) sequence. The data are from a study of Ad26.COV2.S vaccination and SARS-CoV-2 variants. Study overall: Administration of Ad26.COV2.S was intramuscular, either once or twice 56 days apart.

The method was immunoSEQ multiplex PCR; TCRdb's version includes in-frame clones alone and lacks a portion of them. The sample includes about 400,000 clones, 83% of them seen just once. Treatment meaning: 15 to 20 received Ad26.COV2.S at low or high dose, single or two shots; about 5 received placebo; per-sample allocation not given. Samples were taken on day 63 after the first vaccine or placebo injection. A Boston adult aged 18-55 years was the donor. The CDR3 is 14 residues long. Germline V lookup: CDR1 MNHNY, CDR2 SVGAGI (reference sequence). J gave up 8 bases and V 6 bases, and 12 bases lay outside the gene matches.

This chain connects TRBV6-6 to TRBJ1-2, with 7 bases lining up with TRBD1. Sequences were derived from peripheral blood, sampled in a trial of Ad26.COV2.S vaccine versus placebo. The sequence derives from a person between 18 and 65 years old who received the Ad26.COV2.S COVID-19 vaccine or a placebo. The CDR3 region has the DNA TGTGCCAGCAGCCTAATTGGGCAGGGGGACGGCTACACCTTC. Translating it yields CASSLIGQGDGYTF.